This is a list of T cell receptor beta chains from one sample in a study of T cell responses to AZD1222 COVID-19 vaccine. The protocol was immunoSEQ multiplex PCR, while the TCRdb copy is restricted to in-frame clones and leaves out a portion. The repertoire holds tens of thousands of clones, with more than 70% as singletons. Sequencing used peripheral blood, obtained 28 days after the second AZD1222 dose. These receptors were obtained from an adult who received the AZD1222 COVID-19 vaccine. Each CDR3 is given with its conserved first and last residue. A D gene is named only where the DNA matches it firmly. For some rows the clone size is stated as once, few or many, or as a class when expanded; others skip it.

TRBJ1-4	.	.	TRBV15	TGTGCCACCAGCAGACTGTTCGAAGAAAAACTGTTTTTT	CATSRLFEEKLFF
TRBJ1-5	.	once	TRBV28	TGTGCCAGCAGCAACAGGGATAATAGCAATCAGCCCCAGCATTTT	CASSNRDNSNQPQHF
TRBJ2-2	.	.	TRBV9	TGTGCCAGCAGCGTAGGGACAGCAAAAGGCGGGGAGCTGTTTTTT	CASSVGTAKGGELFF
TRBJ2-7	TRBD1	.	TRBV6-5	TGTGCCAGCAGTTACGGGACAGGGTCTGGGACCTACGAGCAGTACTTC	CASSYGTGSGTYEQYF
TRBJ2-1	.	.	TRBV2	TGTGCCAGCAGTGTATCCCGGGTGAATGAGCAGTTCTTC	CASSVSRVNEQFF
TRBJ1-1	.	.	TRBV2	TGTGCCACCAGAGATCTGAACACTGAAGCTTTCTTT	CATRDLNTEAFF
TRBJ1-1	.	few	TRBV29-1	TGCAGCTCATCCAGGTCCACTGAAGCTTTCTTT	CSSSRSTEAFF
TRBJ1-1	.	.	TRBV18	TGTGCCAGCACCTACAACCAGAACACTGAAGCTTTCTTT	CASTYNQNTEAFF
TRBJ1-4	TRBD1	.	TRBV4-1	TGCGCCAGCAGCCAAGCGGGACAGGGGAGAGAAAAACTGTTTTTT	CASSQAGQGREKLFF
TRBJ1-6	.	.	TRBV6-5	TGTGCCAGCAGTCCCCGGGACTATAATTCACCCCTCCACTTT	CASSPRDYNSPLHF
TRBJ1-2	.	.	TRBV7-9	TGTGCCAGCAGCCCCCGTTTTGGGGGGCAGGGCTACACCTTC	CASSPRFGGQGYTF
TRBJ2-1	.	once	TRBV5-1	TGCGCCAGCAGCACCCTGGTCCTCAATGAGCAGTTCTTC	CASSTLVLNEQFF
TRBJ2-4	TRBD1	.	TRBV28	TGTGCCAGCAGTCTGACAGGGGACAAAAACATTCAGTACTTC	CASSLTGDKNIQYF
TRBJ2-7	TRBD2	.	TRBV11-2	TGTGCCAGCAGCTTGGGGGAACTAGCGGCCTCCTACGAGCAGTACTTC	CASSLGELAASYEQYF
TRBJ2-1	.	.	TRBV5-5	TGTGCCAGCAGCTTTTCAAGGAGCTCCTACAATGAGCAGTTCTTC	CASSFSRSSYNEQFF
TRBJ2-7	.	.	TRBV7-9	TGTGCCAGCAGCTGGGTCTCCTACGAGCAGTACTTC	CASSWVSYEQYF
TRBJ2-5	TRBD1	.	TRBV7-9	TGTGCCAGCAGCTTTGACAGGGCCCAAGAGACGCAGTACTTC	CASSFDRAQETQYF
TRBJ2-7	TRBD1	.	TRBV11-2	TGTGCCAGCAGCTTAGACAGGGGGTCCTACGAGCAGTACTTC	CASSLDRGSYEQYF
TRBJ2-3	TRBD2	.	TRBV6-2/TRBV6-3	TGTGCCAGCAGCCCAGGCACTAGCGATACAGATACGCAGTATTTT	CASSPGTSDTDTQYF
TRBJ2-4	.	.	TRBV7-9	TGTGCCAGCAGCGACACAGGAACCAAAAACATTCAGTACTTC	CASSDTGTKNIQYF
TRBJ2-3	.	many	TRBV19	TGTGCCAGTAGTATGGGACAACTTGGACCCGCAGATACGCAGTATTTT	CASSMGQLGPADTQYF
TRBJ2-1	TRBD2	.	TRBV24-1	TGTGCCACCAGTGATGTCACTAGCGGGAGGCCTCTCTGGGATAATGAGCAGTTCTTC	CATSDVTSGRPLWDNEQFF
TRBJ2-7	.	few	TRBV6-2/TRBV6-3	TGTGCCAGCAGTACCCCCAAATTTTCCGAGCAGTACTTC	CASSTPKFSEQYF
TRBJ2-6	.	once	TRBV15	TGTGCCACCAGCAGAGAAGGAGGGTCTGGGGCCAACGTCCTGACTTTC	CATSREGGSGANVLTF
TRBJ1-3	.	.	TRBV30	TGTGCCTGGAGTGTAAGAACTGGCAACTACTCTGGAAACACCATATATTTT	CAWSVRTGNYSGNTIYF
TRBJ1-1	TRBD1	.	TRBV19	TGTGCCAGTAGTATTGGACAGGGGGCTCCTTTAGAAGCCTTCTTT	CASSIGQGAPLEAFF
TRBJ1-1	TRBD1	.	TRBV18	TGTGCCAGCACAGGGACAGCGAACACTGAAGCTTTCTTT	CASTGTANTEAFF